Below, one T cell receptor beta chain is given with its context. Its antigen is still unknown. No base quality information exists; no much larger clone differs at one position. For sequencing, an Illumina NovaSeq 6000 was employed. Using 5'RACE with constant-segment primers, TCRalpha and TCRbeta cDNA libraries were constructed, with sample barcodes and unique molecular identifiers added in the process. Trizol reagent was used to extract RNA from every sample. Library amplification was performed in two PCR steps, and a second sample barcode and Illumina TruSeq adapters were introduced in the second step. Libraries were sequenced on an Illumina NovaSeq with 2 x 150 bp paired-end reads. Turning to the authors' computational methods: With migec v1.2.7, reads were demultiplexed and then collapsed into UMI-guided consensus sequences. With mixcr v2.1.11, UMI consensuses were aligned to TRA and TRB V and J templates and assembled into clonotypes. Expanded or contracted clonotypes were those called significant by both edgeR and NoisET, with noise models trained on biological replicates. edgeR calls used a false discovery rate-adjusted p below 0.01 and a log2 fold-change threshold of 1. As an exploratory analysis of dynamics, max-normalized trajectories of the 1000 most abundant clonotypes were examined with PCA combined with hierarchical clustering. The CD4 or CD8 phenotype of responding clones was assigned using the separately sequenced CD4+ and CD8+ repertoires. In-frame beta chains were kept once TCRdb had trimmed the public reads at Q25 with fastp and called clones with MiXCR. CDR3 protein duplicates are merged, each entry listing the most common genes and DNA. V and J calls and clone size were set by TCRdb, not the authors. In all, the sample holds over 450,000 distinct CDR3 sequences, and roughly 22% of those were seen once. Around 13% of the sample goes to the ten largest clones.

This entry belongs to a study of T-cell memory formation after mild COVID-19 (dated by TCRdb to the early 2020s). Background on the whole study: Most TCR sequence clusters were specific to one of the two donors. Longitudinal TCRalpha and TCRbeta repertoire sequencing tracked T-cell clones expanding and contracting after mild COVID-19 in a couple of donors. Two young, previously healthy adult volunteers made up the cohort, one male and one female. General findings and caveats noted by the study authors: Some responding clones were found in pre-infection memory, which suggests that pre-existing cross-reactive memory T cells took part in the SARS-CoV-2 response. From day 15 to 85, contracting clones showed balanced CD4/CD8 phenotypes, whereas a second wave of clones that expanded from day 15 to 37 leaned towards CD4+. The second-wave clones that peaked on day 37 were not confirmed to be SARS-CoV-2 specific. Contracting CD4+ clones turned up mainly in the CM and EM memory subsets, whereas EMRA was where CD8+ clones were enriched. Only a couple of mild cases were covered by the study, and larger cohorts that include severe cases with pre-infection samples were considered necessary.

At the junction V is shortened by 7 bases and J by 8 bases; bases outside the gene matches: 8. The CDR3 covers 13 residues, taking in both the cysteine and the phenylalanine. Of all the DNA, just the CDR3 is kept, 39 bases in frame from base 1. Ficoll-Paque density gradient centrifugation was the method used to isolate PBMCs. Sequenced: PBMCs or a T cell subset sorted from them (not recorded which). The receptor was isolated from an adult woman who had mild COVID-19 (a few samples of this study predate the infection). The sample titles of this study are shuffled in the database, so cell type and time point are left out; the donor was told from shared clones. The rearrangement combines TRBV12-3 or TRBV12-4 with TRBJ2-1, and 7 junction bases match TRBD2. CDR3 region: CASTPRGGDEQFF. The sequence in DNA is TGTGCCAGCACCCCACGTGGGGGGGATGAGCAGTTCTTC.